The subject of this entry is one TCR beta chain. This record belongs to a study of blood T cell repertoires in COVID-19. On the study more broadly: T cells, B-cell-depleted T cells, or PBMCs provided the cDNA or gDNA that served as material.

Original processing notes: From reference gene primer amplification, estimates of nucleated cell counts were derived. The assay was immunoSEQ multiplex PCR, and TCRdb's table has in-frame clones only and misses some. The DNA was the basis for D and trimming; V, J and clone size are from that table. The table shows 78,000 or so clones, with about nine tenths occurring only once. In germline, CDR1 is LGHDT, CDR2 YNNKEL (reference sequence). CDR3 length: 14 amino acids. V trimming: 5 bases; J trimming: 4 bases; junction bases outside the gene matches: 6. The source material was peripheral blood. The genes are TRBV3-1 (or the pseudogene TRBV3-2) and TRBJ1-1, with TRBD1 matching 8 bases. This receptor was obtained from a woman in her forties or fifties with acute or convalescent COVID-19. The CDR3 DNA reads TGTGCCAGCAGCGAATCACAGGGGGGCACTGAAGCTTTCTTT. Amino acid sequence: CASSESQGGTEAFF.